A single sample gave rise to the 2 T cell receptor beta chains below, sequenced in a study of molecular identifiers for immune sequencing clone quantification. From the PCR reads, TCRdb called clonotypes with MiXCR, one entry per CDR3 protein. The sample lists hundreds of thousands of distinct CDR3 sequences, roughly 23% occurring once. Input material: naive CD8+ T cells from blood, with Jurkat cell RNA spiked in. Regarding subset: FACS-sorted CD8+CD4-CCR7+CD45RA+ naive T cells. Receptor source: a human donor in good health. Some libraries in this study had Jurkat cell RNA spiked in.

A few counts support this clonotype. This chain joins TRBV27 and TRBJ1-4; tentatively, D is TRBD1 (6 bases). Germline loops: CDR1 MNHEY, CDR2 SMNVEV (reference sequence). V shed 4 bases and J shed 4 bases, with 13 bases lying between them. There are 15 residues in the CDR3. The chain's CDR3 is CASSWMDSYNEKLFF. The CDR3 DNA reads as TGTGCCAGCAGTTGGATGGACAGCTATAATGAAAAACTGTTTTTT.

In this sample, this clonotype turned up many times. CDR3 sequence reads: CASSPTGTINEQFF. The CDR3 DNA reads as TGTGCCAGCAGCCCGACCGGGACAATCAATGAGCAGTTCTTC. This rearrangement joins TRBV7-8 to TRBJ2-1; D is possibly TRBD1 (6 bases). Trimming cost V 5 bases and J 6 bases, with 14 bases left between them. The CDR3 has 14 amino acids. The germline gives CDR1 SGHVS, CDR2 FQNEAQ.